This TCR beta chain was captured by sequencing in a study of post-analysis software for immune sequencing data (dated by TCRdb to between 2014 and 2016). General notes on the study: The recorded disease courses included relapsing-remitting, secondary progressive and progressive-relapsing multiple sclerosis, and some patients had no subtype annotation. Patient repertoires were compared against 11 previously published healthy control repertoires from donors aged about 6 to 27 years. A subset of samples was prepared in parallel using single-end sample barcoding, then pooled and co-amplified after Illumina adapter ligation.

Ends trimmed: V by 0 bases, J by 6 bases; bases unmatched to a gene: 6. Its CDR3 holds 16 amino acids, cysteine through phenylalanine. The sequence is cut down to CDR3 DNA, 48 bases in frame from base 1. The CDR1 and CDR2 encoded by the germline V gene are LGHNA and YNFKEQ. Libraries came from PCR. The sample was run on an Illumina HiSeq 2500. To reduce PCR and sequencing biases, unique molecular identifiers were built into the TCR beta cDNA libraries. Roughly 500,000 cDNA molecules were obtained for every 1 to 10 million input T cells, so each molecule roughly corresponded to one T cell. The patient libraries were prepared and sequenced with the same protocol used for the earlier healthy control dataset. Within a given batch, samples were prepared together, multiplexed and sequenced on the same HiSeq lane. The paper's processing steps were these. Raw barcoded reads were processed with MIGEC, and single-read molecular identifier groups were discarded before consensus assembly and CDR3 extraction. Clonotype tables were post-analysed with VDJtools, normalizing diversity by down-sampling all datasets to the smallest sample size. To correct batch-related cross-sample contamination, repertoire overlap clustering matched CDR3 amino acid sequences but not nucleotide sequences. TCRdb trimmed public reads at Q25 via fastp, called clones via MiXCR and kept in-frame beta chains. Identical CDR3 proteins give one entry, which carries the most common genes and DNA. These V and J calls rely on TCRdb rather than the paper's analysis. This sample holds roughly 730,000 distinct CDR3 sequences; 30% were observed only once. In total, the top ten clones hold roughly 0.57% of the sample.

What the work shows at the level of the full study, not this receptor alone: Compared with controls, multiple sclerosis patients had significantly lower normalized Chao1 diversity, a finding suggesting substantial peripheral T-cell clonal expansion. The multiple sclerosis patient group was slightly younger than the control group. Direct clustering with F measure revealed strong co-clustering of samples prepared in the same batch, which led to a batch-effect correction. Patients showed significantly higher frequencies than controls for several TRBV segments, among them TRBV5-6, TRBV5-1 and TRBV20-1.

To demonstrate the VDJtools post-analysis software, TCR beta repertoires were profiled from the peripheral blood of 13 young patients with multiple sclerosis. The multiple sclerosis patients were children and adolescents ranging in age from about 6 to 17 years. Concerning this clonotype itself: It lacks a known antigen. The input lacks base qualities; no much larger clone sits a single base away.

Sequenced material: blood. The chain joins TRBV4-2 to TRBJ2-7; TRBD2 matches 12 bases in the middle. The sequence derives from a girl aged 5 to 17 with multiple sclerosis. The CDR3 region reads CASSQEETSGSREQYF. The nucleotide sequence reads TGTGCCAGCAGCCAAGAGGAGACTAGCGGGAGCCGCGAGCAGTACTTC.